Shown below are 18 T cell receptor beta chains from a single sample sequenced in a study of OX40 agonist ivuxolimab in advanced cancers. Assay used: immunoSEQ multiplex PCR; TCRdb lists only in-frame clones, some missing. The table shows tens of thousands of clones, with approximately 85% occurring only once. Sequenced material: CD4+ or CD8+ T cells sorted from blood, taken in a trial of the OX40 agonist ivuxolimab. These receptors originate from an adult with an advanced solid tumor such as melanoma, head and neck, liver or kidney cancer.

V usage is TRBV7-2 and J usage is TRBJ2-7; 8 bases match TRBD1. This CDR3 region has 14 residues. Trimming took 5 bases from V and 4 from J; bases not matched to a gene: 7. The germline gives CDR1 SGHTA, CDR2 FQGNSA. The CDR3, as DNA: TGTGCCAGCAGCCAGGACAGGGCCTGGTACGAGCAGTACTTC. It yields the protein CASSQDRAWYEQYF.

The CDR3 region has the DNA TGTGCCAGCAGTTTGTCTTCCGGGACAGGGGAAGAGACCCAGTACTTC. Translating gives CASSLSSGTGEETQYF. V and J are TRBV28 and TRBJ2-5, with 10 bases that match TRBD1. Per the germline V gene, CDR1 is MDHEN and CDR2 is SYDVKM. The CDR3 extends over 16 amino acids. Trimming took 3 bases from V and 3 from J; bases not matched to a gene: 7.

The CDR3 spells CASSIRDTGGGAGELFF. DNA of the CDR3: TGTGCCAGCAGCATCCGGGACACAGGAGGGGGGGCCGGGGAGCTGTTTTTT. The gene calls are TRBV7-2 and TRBJ2-2; D is possibly TRBD2 (7 bases). Germline loops: CDR1 SGHTA, CDR2 FQGNSA. The CDR3 runs 17 residues. The V end lost 5 bases, the J end lost 6 bases, and 22 bases lay between the germline ends.

The rearrangement joins TRBV2 to TRBJ1-1; D unclear. Germline assignment: CDR1 SNHLY and CDR2 FYNNEI. V lost 6 bases to trimming and J lost 8 bases, with 16 bases between them. The length of the CDR3 is 13 residues. The CDR3 sequence: CASRYSEGGEAFF. In DNA, the CDR3 is TGTGCCAGCAGGTATTCAGAGGGCGGGGAAGCTTTCTTT.

The chain joins TRBV6-4 to TRBJ2-1; D could derive from TRBD1 or TRBD2 (5 bases each). Trimming took off 0 bases at V and 4 bases at J, with 10 bases between the two ends. The germline CDR1 and CDR2 sequences are MRHNA and SNTAGT. The CDR3 length is 15 residues. The CDR3 sequence is CASSDSEGPYNEQFF. For the CDR3, the DNA is TGTGCCAGCAGTGACTCTGAGGGGCCGTACAATGAGCAGTTCTTC.

This clone was recorded once. The genes are TRBV28 and TRBJ2-2; weak D call: TRBD2 (6 bases). The germline gives CDR1 MDHEN, CDR2 SYDVKM. The CDR3 contains 16 residues. The ends were cut back, 6 bases at V and 7 bases at J, with 21 bases in the middle. CDR3 amino acids: CASSLLTGGDDGELFF. CDR3 sequence (DNA): TGTGCCAGCAGCCTATTGACTGGCGGGGATGACGGGGAGCTGTTTTTT.

The chain recombines TRBV27 with TRBJ1-4; D remains ambiguous. The V gene's germline CDR1 is MNHEY and CDR2 SMNVEV (reference sequence). Trimming removed 2 bases at V and 7 bases at J, with 11 bases between. The length of the CDR3 is 14 residues. The CDR3 region has the DNA TGTGCCAGCAGTTTAATGGGGAACGGTGAAAAACTGTTTTTT. It specifies CASSLMGNGEKLFF. The whole variable domain, filled in from reference TRBV27 and TRBJ1-4, reads EAQVTQNPRYLITVTGKKLTVTCSQNMNHEYMSWYRQDPGLGLRQIYYSMNVEVTDKGDVPEGYKVSRKEKRNFPLILESPSPNQTSLYFCASSLMGNGEKLFFGSGTQLSVL.

This clone was seen once. The gene calls are TRBV7-2 and TRBJ1-5; D remains unclear. Germline CDR1 SGHTA, CDR2 FQGNSA. This CDR3 spans 15 amino acids. V was clipped by 2 bases and J by 8 bases, with 16 bases between them. This CDR3 is CASSLSGWGREPQHF. The CDR3, as DNA: TGTGCCAGCAGCTTAAGCGGGTGGGGTAGGGAGCCCCAGCATTTT.

The chain joins TRBV7-9 to TRBJ2-3; D unclear. Germline V gene data show CDR1 as SEHNR and CDR2 as FQNEAQ (reference sequence). The germline V and J ends were trimmed by 1 base and 7 bases, with 12 bases remaining between them. CDR3 length: 14 amino acids. The CDR3 reads CASSLDRPAYTQYF. Here the CDR3 DNA reads TGTGCCAGCAGCTTAGATAGGCCCGCTTATACGCAGTATTTT.

The chain couples TRBV4-1 to TRBJ2-2, with 11 bases fitting TRBD2. The CDR3 runs 18 residues. V lost 4 bases and J lost 1; bases outside the gene matches: 8. The V gene's germline CDR1 is MGHRA and CDR2 YSYEKL. CDR3: CASSPTGLAAMNTGELFF. In DNA, the CDR3 is TGCGCCAGCAGCCCGACGGGACTAGCGGCCATGAACACCGGGGAGCTGTTTTTT.

V is TRBV19 and J is TRBJ1-3; 10 bases fit TRBD1. This CDR3 spans 15 amino acids. CDR1 and CDR2 from the germline V gene are LNHDA and SQIVND (reference sequence). V lost 5 bases and J lost 2; bases outside the gene matches: 3. The CDR3 protein is CASSVDRGAGNTIYF. CDR3 coding DNA: TGTGCCAGTAGTGTGGACAGGGGGGCTGGAAACACCATATATTTT.

CDR3 sequence: CASSPGDSGNTIYF. Written as DNA, the CDR3 is TGCGCCAGCAGCCCGGGGGACTCTGGAAACACCATATATTTT. The V and J genes are TRBV5-1 and TRBJ1-3, with D possibly TRBD1 on 5 matching bases. This CDR3 comprises 14 residues. V lost 4 bases and J 0 bases, leaving 8 bases between the germline ends. Per the germline V gene, CDR1 is SGHRS and CDR2 is YFSETQ.

The gene calls are TRBV2 and TRBJ2-1; D unclear. Germline values: CDR1 SNHLY, CDR2 FYNNEI. V lost 5 bases and J lost 3, with 11 bases in between. CDR3 length equals 14 residues. The CDR3 reads CASSFGGGYNEQFF. DNA of the CDR3: TGTGCCAGCAGTTTCGGTGGCGGCTACAATGAGCAGTTCTTC.

The chain uses TRBV5-1 and TRBJ1-2; D may be TRBD1 (6 bases). Between the trimmed V and J ends, which lost 7 bases and 4 bases, there was a span of 14 bases. Germline CDR1 and CDR2: SGHRS and YFSETQ. There are 13 residues in the CDR3. Here the CDR3 reads CASGSGTFYGYTF. The CDR3, as DNA: TGCGCCAGCGGGTCCGGGACATTCTATGGCTACACCTTC. Complete variable domain (other parts from reference TRBV5-1 and TRBJ1-2): KAGVTQTPRYLIKTRGQQVTLSCSPISGHRSVSWYQQTPGQGLQFLFEYFSETQRNKGNFPGRFSGRQFSNSRSEMNVSTLELGDSALYLCASGSGTFYGYTFGSGTRLTVV.

The genes are TRBV18 and TRBJ2-3; no clear D. Germline CDR1 is KGHSH and CDR2 is LQKENI. Trimming removed 3 bases at V and 6 bases at J, with 4 bases between. The CDR3 has 11 amino acids. CDR3 sequence: CASSPTDTQYF. The DNA for the CDR3 is TGTGCCAGCTCACCCACGGATACGCAGTATTTT.

This clone has just a few counts. The chain is built from TRBV11-2 and TRBJ2-1; D gene uncertain. Per the germline V gene, CDR1 is SGHAT and CDR2 is FQNNGV. V lost 3 bases, J lost 7 bases, and 10 bases lay in between. The CDR3 extends over 13 amino acids. In DNA form, the CDR3 reads TGTGCCAGCAGCTTCCTGATCGGGAATGAGCAGTTCTTC. It is translated as CASSFLIGNEQFF.

The J gene is TRBJ1-3, the V gene TRBV28; D is unclear. This CDR3 contains 15 residues. Germline V gives CDR1 MDHEN, CDR2 SYDVKM. The V gene lost 3 bases and the J gene lost 0 bases, with 9 bases spanning the gap. The CDR3: CASSFGRFSGNTIYF. The CDR3 nucleotides read TGTGCCAGCAGTTTTGGCAGATTCTCTGGAAACACCATATATTTT.

J is TRBJ2-2 and V is TRBV11-1, with 8 positions matching TRBD2. Germline V gene sequence: CDR1 SGHAT, CDR2 FQDESV (reference sequence). The V and J ends lost 2 bases and 3 bases, in that order; junction bases with no gene match: 2. The CDR3 has 15 residues. The CDR3 is CASSLFGGDTGELFF. DNA for the CDR3: TGTGCCAGCAGCTTATTCGGGGGGGACACCGGGGAGCTGTTTTTT.